This T cell receptor beta chain was documented in a study of CD8 T cells in ankylosing spondylitis. Many counts were recorded for this clonotype. No antigen is known for it. Findings and caveats of the study: Ankylosing spondylitis blood appeared to be characterized by a TCR beta motif of roughly eight highly homologous variants. Clones tied to disease were said to be significantly enriched in matched ankylosing spondylitis synovial fluid. Disease-linked clones displayed a CD8+ phenotype and appeared relatively rarely in peripheral blood.

The CDR3 is 15 residues long. Germline CDR1 and CDR2: MNHEY and SVGAGI. J gave up 4 bases and V 2 bases, and 6 bases lay outside the gene matches. The authors made TCR beta libraries by quantitative 5'-RACE with molecular barcodes. TCRdb reanalysed the 5' RACE reads using MiXCR and keeps one entry per CDR3 protein. The table lists roughly 100,000 distinct CDR3 sequences, roughly 8.7% of them singletons, with more than 9.5% in the top ten. The sample comprised blood, either unsorted or a sorted T cell fraction (not recorded which). This sequence was found in a male donor with ankylosing spondylitis or in good health (not recorded which). The V and J genes are TRBV6-5 and TRBJ2-3; TRBD2 aligns across 7 bases. DNA of the CDR3: TGTGCCAGCAGTTACCGCGCGGGGGTGGCAGATACGCAGTATTTT. This gives the protein CASSYRAGVADTQYF.